This paragraph covers one T cell receptor beta chain sequence. These data are taken from a study of blood T cell repertoires in COVID-19. About the study: Sites across the United States, Italy and Spain contributed samples from acute and convalescent COVID-19.

Profiled with immunoSEQ multiplex PCR; TCRdb holds only in-frame clones, not every one. The sample comprises fewer than 450,000 clones, approximately 88% of which are singletons, and about 2.1% rests with the top ten. J gave up 5 bases and V 7 bases, and 8 bases lay outside the gene matches. This CDR3 contains 14 residues. Looked up from germline, CDR1 is SGHDT and CDR2 is YYEEEE. The chain recombines TRBV5-6 with TRBJ2-3; 9 bases fit TRBD2. The origin of this receptor is a woman aged 40 to 55 with acute COVID-19. The material sequenced was PBMCs or T cells enriched from blood (not recorded which). CDR3 sequence reads: CASAVAGDQDTQYF. The DNA of the CDR3 is TGTGCCAGCGCGGTAGCGGGGGATCAAGATACGCAGTATTTT.